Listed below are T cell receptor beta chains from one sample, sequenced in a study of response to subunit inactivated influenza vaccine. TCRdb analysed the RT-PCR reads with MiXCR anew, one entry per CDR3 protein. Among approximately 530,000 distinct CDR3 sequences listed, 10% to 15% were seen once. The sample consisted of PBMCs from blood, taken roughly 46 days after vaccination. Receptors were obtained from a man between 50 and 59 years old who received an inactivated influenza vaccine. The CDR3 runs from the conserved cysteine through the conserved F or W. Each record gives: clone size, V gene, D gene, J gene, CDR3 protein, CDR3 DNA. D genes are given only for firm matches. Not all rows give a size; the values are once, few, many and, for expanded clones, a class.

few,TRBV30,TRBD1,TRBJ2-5,CAWDMGQQETQYF,TGTGCCTGGGACATGGGACAGCAAGAGACCCAGTACTTC
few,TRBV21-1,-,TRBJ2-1,CASSLGGTPPYNEQFF,TGTGCCAGCAGCTTAGGCGGGACCCCCCCCTACAATGAGCAGTTCTTC
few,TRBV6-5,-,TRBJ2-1,CASSYSFSAEQFF,TGTGCCAGCAGTTACTCCTTTAGCGCTGAGCAGTTCTTC
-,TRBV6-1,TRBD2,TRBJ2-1,CASSPKAAGGHNEQFF,TGTGCCAGCAGTCCCAAGGCAGCGGGAGGGCACAATGAGCAGTTCTTC
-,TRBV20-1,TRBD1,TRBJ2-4,CSARGTVLLAKNIQYF,TGCAGTGCTAGGGGGACAGTTCTACTAGCCAAAAACATTCAGTACTTC
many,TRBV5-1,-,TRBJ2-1,CASSLVGGSYNEQFF,TGCGCCAGCAGCTTGGTGGGGGGCTCCTACAATGAGCAGTTCTTC
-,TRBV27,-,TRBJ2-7,CASSGPASVEQYF,TGTGCCAGCAGTGGACCCGCTTCCGTCGAGCAGTACTTC
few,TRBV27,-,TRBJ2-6,CASSVKGEPWSGANVLTF,TGTGCCAGCAGTGTTAAGGGGGAACCGTGGTCTGGGGCCAACGTCCTGACTTTC
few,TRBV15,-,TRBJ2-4,CATSSVRGPAKNIQYF,TGTGCCACCAGCTCAGTTAGGGGACCGGCCAAAAACATTCAGTACTTC
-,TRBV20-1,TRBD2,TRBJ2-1,CSASGYFSSGGPYNEQFF,TGCAGTGCTAGTGGGTACTTTTCTAGCGGGGGGCCATACAATGAGCAGTTCTTC
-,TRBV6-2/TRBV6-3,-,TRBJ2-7,CASRPSSYEQYF,TGTGCCAGCAGGCCGTCTTCCTACGAGCAGTACTTC
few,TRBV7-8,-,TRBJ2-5,CASSFYNRDQETQYF,TGTGCCAGCAGCTTCTATAACAGGGACCAAGAGACCCAGTACTTC
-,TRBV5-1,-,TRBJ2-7,CASSLRGHYEQYF,TGCGCCAGCAGCTTACGGGGGCACTACGAGCAGTACTTC
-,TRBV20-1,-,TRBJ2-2,CSATSGLNTGELFF,TGCAGTGCTACCTCCGGACTGAACACCGGGGAGCTGTTTTTT
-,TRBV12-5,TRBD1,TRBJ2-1,CASGLMTGATYNEQFF,TGTGCTAGTGGTTTGATGACAGGGGCCACCTACAATGAGCAGTTCTTC
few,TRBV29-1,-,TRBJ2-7,CSARDGYNSGFYEQYF,TGCAGCGCACGAGATGGGTACAACAGCGGGTTCTACGAGCAGTACTTC
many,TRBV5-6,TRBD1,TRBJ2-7,CASSSWDREYEQYF,TGTGCCAGCAGCTCCTGGGACAGGGAATACGAGCAGTACTTC
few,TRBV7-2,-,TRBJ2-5,CASSLMGGAETQYF,TGTGCCAGCAGCTTAATGGGGGGCGCAGAGACCCAGTACTTC
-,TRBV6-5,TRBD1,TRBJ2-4,CASSYSSGGRAKNIQYF,TGTGCCAGCAGTTACTCATCAGGGGGCAGAGCCAAAAACATTCAGTACTTC
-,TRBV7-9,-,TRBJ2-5,CASRPQGGVETQYF,TGTGCCAGCAGACCACAGGGGGGGGTAGAGACCCAGTACTTC
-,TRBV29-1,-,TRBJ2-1,CSVVVGSSYNEQFF,TGCAGCGTTGTTGTCGGGAGCTCCTACAATGAGCAGTTCTTC
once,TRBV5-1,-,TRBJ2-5,CASSLPRTGGAETQYF,TGCGCCAGCAGCTTGCCTCGAACAGGGGGGGCAGAGACCCAGTACTTC
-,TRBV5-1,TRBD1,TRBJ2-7,CASSPGQGQQYF,TGCGCCAGCAGCCCTGGACAGGGGCAGCAGTACTTC
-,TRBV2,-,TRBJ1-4,CASSGPGVNEKLFF,TGTGCCAGCAGCGGACCAGGGGTTAATGAAAAACTGTTTTTT
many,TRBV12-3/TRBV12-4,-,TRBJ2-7,CASSLGPYYEQYF,TGTGCCAGCAGTCTTGGACCCTACTACGAGCAGTACTTC
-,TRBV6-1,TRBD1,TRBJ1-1,CASSQRQGGVTEAFF,TGTGCCAGCAGTCAGAGACAGGGAGGGGTCACTGAAGCTTTCTTT
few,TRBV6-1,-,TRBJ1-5,CASSETGYYNQPQHF,TGTGCCAGCAGTGAAACGGGGTACTACAATCAGCCCCAGCATTTT
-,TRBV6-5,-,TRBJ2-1,CASSDSVSWASEQFF,TGTGCCAGCAGTGACTCAGTGTCGTGGGCTAGTGAGCAGTTCTTC
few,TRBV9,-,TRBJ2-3,CASSGIGLGADTQYF,TGTGCCAGCAGCGGAATCGGGCTAGGCGCAGATACGCAGTATTTT
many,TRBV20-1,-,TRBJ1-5,CSAREGSLNQPQHF,TGCAGTGCTAGAGAAGGGTCCTTAAATCAGCCCCAGCATTTT
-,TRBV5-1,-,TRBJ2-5,CASSPFVTETQYF,TGCGCCAGCAGCCCTTTTGTAACGGAGACCCAGTACTTC
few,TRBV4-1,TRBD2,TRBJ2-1,CASSHGWGDFWTSQPFDDEQFF,TGCGCCAGCAGCCATGGGTGGGGGGATTTTTGGACTAGCCAACCCTTTGACGATGAGCAGTTCTTC
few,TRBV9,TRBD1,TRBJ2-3,CASSVAPGQGADTQYF,TGTGCCAGCAGCGTAGCTCCCGGACAGGGGGCGGATACGCAGTATTTT
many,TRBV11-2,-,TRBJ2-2,CASSLWDLGVAGELFF,TGTGCCAGCAGCTTATGGGATCTAGGGGTGGCCGGGGAGCTGTTTTTT
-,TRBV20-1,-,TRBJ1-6,CSATAGGPPNSPLHF,TGCAGTGCTACCGCTGGGGGCCCCCCTAATTCACCCCTCCACTTT
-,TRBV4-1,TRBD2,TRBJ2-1,CASSLAGGANEQFF,TGCGCCAGCAGCCTCGCGGGGGGTGCCAATGAGCAGTTCTTC
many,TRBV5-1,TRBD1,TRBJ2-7,CASSGGQGFEQYF,TGCGCCAGCAGCGGTGGACAGGGTTTCGAGCAGTACTTC
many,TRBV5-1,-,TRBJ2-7,CASSFLDSYEQYF,TGCGCCAGCAGCTTTCTGGACTCCTACGAGCAGTACTTC
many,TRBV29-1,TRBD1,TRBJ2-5,CSVNPGTGEETQYF,TGCAGCGTCAATCCCGGGACAGGGGAAGAGACCCAGTACTTC
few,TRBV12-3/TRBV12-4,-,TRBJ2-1,CASSPGRNLKFF,TGTGCCAGCAGTCCCGGACGGAACCTAAAGTTCTTC
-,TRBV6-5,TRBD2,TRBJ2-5,CASSYSLLAGGGETQYF,TGTGCCAGCAGTTACTCGTTACTAGCGGGAGGTGGGGAGACCCAGTACTTC
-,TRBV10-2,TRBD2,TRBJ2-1,CASSATSGGVNEQFF,TGCGCCAGCAGCGCAACTAGCGGGGGGGTCAATGAGCAGTTCTTC
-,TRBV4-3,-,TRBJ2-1,CASSQAPSSLNEQFF,TGCGCCAGCAGCCAAGCCCCGAGCTCGCTCAATGAGCAGTTCTTC
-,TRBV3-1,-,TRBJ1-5,CASSQTANQPQHF,TGTGCCAGCAGCCAGACTGCAAATCAGCCCCAGCATTTT
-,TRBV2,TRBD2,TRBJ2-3,CAICWGTSLTLSTDTQYF,TGTGCCATCTGTTGGGGGACTAGCCTAACACTAAGCACAGATACGCAGTATTTT
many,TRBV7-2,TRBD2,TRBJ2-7,CASSLRASGKTYEQYF,TGTGCCAGCAGCTTAAGGGCTAGCGGGAAAACCTACGAGCAGTACTTC
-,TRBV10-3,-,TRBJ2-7,CAISELESSYEQYF,TGTGCCATCAGTGAGTTGGAGAGCTCCTACGAGCAGTACTTC
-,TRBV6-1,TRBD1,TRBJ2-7,CASTMDRAGYEQYF,TGTGCCAGCACCATGGACAGGGCTGGCTACGAGCAGTACTTC
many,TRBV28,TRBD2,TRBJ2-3,CASSFAFGGWGTDTQYF,TGTGCCAGCAGTTTCGCGTTCGGGGGGTGGGGCACAGATACGCAGTATTTT
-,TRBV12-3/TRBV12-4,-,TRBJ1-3,CASSLWGADTIYF,TGTGCCAGCAGTTTGTGGGGAGCGGACACCATATATTTT
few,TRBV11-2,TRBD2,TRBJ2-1,CASGQFATSGRINNEQFF,TGTGCCAGCGGTCAGTTCGCCACTAGCGGGAGGATCAACAATGAGCAGTTCTTC
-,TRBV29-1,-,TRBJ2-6,CSAGPHSGANVLTF,TGCAGCGCCGGACCGCACTCTGGGGCCAACGTCCTGACTTTC
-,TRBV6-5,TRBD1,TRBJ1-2,CASSSRTGGNYGYTF,TGTGCCAGCAGTTCCCGGACAGGGGGGAACTATGGCTACACCTTC
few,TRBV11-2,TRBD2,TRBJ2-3,CASSQRLAGVTDTQYF,TGTGCCAGCAGCCAGAGACTAGCGGGGGTCACAGATACGCAGTATTTT
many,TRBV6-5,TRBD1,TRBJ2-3,CASSYGDRGTGGYF,TGTGCCAGCAGTTACGGGGATAGGGGGACAGGAGGCTATTTT